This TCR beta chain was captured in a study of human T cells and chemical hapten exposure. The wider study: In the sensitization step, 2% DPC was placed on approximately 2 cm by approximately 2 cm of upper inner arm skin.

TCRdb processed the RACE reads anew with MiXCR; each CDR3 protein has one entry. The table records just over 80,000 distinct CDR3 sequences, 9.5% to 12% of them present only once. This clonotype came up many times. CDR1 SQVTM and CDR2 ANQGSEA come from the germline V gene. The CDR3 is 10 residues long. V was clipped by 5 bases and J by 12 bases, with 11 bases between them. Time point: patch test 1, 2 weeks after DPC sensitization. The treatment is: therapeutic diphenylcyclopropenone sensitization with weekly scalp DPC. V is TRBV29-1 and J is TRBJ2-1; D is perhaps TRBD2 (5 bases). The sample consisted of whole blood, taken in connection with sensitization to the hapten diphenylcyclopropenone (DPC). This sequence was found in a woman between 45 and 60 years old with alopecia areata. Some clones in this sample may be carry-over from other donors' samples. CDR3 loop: CSVSGGGQFF. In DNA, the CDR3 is TGCAGCGTTTCCGGCGGAGGGCAGTTCTTC.